Described below is a single T cell receptor beta chain sequence and its context. Template material for amplifying TCR beta CDR3 regions consisted of RNA transcripts. Researchers ran a first-round RT-PCR on the TCR CDR3 using the HTBI primer set. MiXCR, run by TCRdb on the multiplex PCR reads, gives a single entry per CDR3 protein. The sample includes 500,000 to 750,000 distinct CDR3 sequences, 15% to 19% of them seen just once. The CDR3 has 14 amino acids. V lost 5 bases to trimming and J lost 8 bases, with 18 bases between them. The study defined stable Graves' hyperthyroidism as no ophthalmopathy progression within 18 months. The entry originates in a study of T cells in Graves' hyperthyroidism and ophthalmopathy.

The clonotype originates from a woman in her twenties or thirties with Graves' hyperthyroidism. Sequences were obtained from blood. This rearrangement joins TRBV12-3 or TRBV12-4 to TRBJ1-2, with D possibly TRBD1 on 6 matching bases. CDR3 sequence (DNA): TGTGCCAGCAGTCCTATCAGGGGAAGTTACGGCTACACCTTC. It codes for CASSPIRGSYGYTF.